What follows describes a single T cell receptor (beta chain). Researchers sorted participants into cohorts using their self-reported clinical history. Cohort 3 recovered donors had two negative PCRs, clearance, or symptom resolution. This entry is derived from a study of blood T cell repertoires in COVID-19. Study details: Acute-phase and convalescent COVID-19 samples originated in the United States, Italy and Spain.

Clones were sequenced by immunoSEQ multiplex PCR, and TCRdb holds only the in-frame ones, with some missing. The sample has 250,000 to 350,000 clones; approximately 81% are singletons. V was shortened by 8 bases and J by 2 bases, with 11 bases between the two germline ends. This CDR3 spans 13 amino acids. Germline assignment: CDR1 SNHLY and CDR2 FYNNEI. The sequence came from a woman between 50 and 59 years old who had recovered from COVID-19. Input material: PBMCs or T cells enriched from blood (not recorded which). This rearrangement joins TRBV2 to TRBJ2-3; weak D call: TRBD2 (6 bases). The CDR3 spells CASFRGITDTQYF. CDR3 DNA: TGTGCCAGCTTCCGCGGGATCACAGATACGCAGTATTTT.